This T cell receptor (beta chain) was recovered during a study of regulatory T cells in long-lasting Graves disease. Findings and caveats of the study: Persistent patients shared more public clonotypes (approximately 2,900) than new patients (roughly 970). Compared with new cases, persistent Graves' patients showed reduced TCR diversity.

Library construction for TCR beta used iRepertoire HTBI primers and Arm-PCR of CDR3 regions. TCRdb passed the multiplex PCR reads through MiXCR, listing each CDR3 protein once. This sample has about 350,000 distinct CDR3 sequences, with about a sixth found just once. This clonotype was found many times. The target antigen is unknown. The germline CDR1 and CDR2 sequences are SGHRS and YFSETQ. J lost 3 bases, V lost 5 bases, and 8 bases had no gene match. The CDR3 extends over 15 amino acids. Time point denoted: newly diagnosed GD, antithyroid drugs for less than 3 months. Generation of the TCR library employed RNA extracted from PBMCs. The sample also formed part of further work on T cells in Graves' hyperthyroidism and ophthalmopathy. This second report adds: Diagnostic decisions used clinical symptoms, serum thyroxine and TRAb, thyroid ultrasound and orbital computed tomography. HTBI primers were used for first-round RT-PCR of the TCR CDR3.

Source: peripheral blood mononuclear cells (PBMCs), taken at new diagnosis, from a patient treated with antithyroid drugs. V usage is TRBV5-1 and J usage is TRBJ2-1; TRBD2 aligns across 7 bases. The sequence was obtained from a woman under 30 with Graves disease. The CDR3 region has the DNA TGCGCCAGCAGTCCCTCTAGCGGCCACTACAATGAGCAGTTCTTC. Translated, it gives CASSPSSGHYNEQFF.